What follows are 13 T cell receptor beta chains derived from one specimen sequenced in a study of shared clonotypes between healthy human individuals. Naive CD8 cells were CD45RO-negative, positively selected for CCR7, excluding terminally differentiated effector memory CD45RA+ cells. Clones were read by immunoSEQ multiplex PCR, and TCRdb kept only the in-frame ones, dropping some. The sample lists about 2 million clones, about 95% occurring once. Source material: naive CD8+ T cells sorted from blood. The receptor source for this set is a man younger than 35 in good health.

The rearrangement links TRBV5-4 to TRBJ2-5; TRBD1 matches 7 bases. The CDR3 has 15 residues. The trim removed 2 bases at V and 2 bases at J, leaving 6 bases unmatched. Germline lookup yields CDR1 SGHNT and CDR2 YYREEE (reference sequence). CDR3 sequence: CASSFDRALQETQYF. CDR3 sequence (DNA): TGTGCCAGCAGCTTTGACAGGGCCTTACAAGAGACCCAGTACTTC.

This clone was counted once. This CDR3 reads CASSFFGGSEWDGYTF. For the CDR3, the DNA is TGTGCCAGCAGTTTCTTCGGAGGGTCTGAGTGGGATGGCTACACCTTC. The V and J genes are TRBV28 and TRBJ1-2; D remains ambiguous. The germline V gene has CDR1 MDHEN and CDR2 SYDVKM. Trimming stripped 3 bases from V and 6 bases from J, with 20 bases between. CDR3 length equals 16 residues.

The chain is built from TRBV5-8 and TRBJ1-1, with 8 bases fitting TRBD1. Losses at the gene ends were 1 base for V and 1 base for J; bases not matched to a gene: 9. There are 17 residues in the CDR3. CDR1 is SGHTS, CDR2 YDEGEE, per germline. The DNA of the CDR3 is TGTGCCAGCAGCTTGAAAAGGGGCAGGGGGCCGAACACTGAAGCTTTCTTT. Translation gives CASSLKRGRGPNTEAFF.

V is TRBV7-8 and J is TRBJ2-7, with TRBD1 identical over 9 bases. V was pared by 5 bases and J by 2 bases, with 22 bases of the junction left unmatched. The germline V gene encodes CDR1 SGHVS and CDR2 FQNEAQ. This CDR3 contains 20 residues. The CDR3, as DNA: TGTGCCAGCAGCAGCTCCCCGGGGACAGGGCCTTTCTTTAATACCTACGAGCAGTACTTC. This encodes CASSSSPGTGPFFNTYEQYF. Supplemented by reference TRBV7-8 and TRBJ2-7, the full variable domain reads GAGVSQSPRYKVAKRGQDVALRCDPISGHVSLFWYQQALGQGPEFLTYFQNEAQLDKSGLPSDRFFAERPEGSVSTLKIQRTQQEDSAVYLCASSSSPGTGPFFNTYEQYFGPGTRLTVT.

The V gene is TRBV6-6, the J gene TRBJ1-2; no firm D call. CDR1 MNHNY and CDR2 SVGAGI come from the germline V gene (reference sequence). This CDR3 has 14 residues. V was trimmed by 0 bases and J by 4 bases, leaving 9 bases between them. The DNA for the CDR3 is TGTGCCAGCAGTTACTCGGAGGGCCTCTATGGCTACACCTTC. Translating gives CASSYSEGLYGYTF.

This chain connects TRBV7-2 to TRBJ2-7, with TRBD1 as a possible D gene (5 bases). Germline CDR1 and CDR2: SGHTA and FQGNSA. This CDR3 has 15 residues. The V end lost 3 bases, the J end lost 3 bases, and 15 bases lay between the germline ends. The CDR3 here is CASSFLQGSHYEQYF. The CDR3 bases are TGTGCCAGCAGCTTCCTCCAGGGCAGCCACTACGAGCAGTACTTC.

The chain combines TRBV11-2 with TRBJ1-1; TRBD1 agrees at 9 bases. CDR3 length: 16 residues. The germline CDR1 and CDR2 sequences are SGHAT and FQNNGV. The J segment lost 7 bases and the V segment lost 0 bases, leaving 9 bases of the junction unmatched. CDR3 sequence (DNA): TGTGCCAGCAGCTTAGATTACGGGACAGGGAATATTGAAGCTTTCTTT. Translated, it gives CASSLDYGTGNIEAFF.

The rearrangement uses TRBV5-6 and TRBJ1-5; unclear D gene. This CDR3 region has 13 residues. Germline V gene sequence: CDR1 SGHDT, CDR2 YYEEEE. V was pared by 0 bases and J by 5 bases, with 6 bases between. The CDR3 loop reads CASSLAADQPQHF. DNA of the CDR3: TGTGCCAGCAGCTTGGCAGCGGATCAGCCCCAGCATTTT.

The CDR3: CASSPLSQGRTEAFF. For the CDR3, the DNA is TGCGCCAGCAGCCCCCTGTCCCAGGGGAGGACTGAAGCTTTCTTT. The chain employs TRBV4-1 and TRBJ1-1; D is perhaps TRBD1 (6 bases). Trimming stripped 4 bases from V and 5 bases from J, with 17 bases between. Germline V CDR1 and CDR2: MGHRA, YSYEKL. The CDR3 spans 15 residues.

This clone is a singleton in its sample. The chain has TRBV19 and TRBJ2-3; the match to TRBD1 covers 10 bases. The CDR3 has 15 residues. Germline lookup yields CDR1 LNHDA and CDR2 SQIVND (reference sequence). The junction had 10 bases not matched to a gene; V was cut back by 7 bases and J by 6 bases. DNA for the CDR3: TGTGCCAGTACATCCGGGACAGGGGTTATCGATACGCAGTATTTT. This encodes CASTSGTGVIDTQYF.

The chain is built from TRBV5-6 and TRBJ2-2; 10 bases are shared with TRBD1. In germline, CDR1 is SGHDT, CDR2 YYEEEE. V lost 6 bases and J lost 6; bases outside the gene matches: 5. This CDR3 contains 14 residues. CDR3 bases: TGTGCCAGCAAGGGACAGGGGTTCTCCGGGGAGCTGTTTTTT. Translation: CASKGQGFSGELFF.

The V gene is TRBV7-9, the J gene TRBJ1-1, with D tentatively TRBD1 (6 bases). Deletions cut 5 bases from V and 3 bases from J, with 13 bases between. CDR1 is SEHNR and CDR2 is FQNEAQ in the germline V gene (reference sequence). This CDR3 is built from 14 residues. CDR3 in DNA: TGTGCCAGCAGCGGACAGCGGTGGGACACTGAAGCTTTCTTT. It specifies CASSGQRWDTEAFF.

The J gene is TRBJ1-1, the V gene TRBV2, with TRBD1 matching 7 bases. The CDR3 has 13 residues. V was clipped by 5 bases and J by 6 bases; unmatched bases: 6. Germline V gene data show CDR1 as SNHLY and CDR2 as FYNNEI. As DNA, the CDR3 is TGTGCCAGCAGTACCGGGACAGACTCTGAAGCTTTCTTT. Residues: CASSTGTDSEAFF.